This paragraph covers one TCR beta chain sequence. Its antigen is currently unknown. Time point reported: recipient sample about 28 days before transplant, after cytoreduction. The protocol was immunoSEQ multiplex PCR, while the TCRdb copy is restricted to in-frame clones and leaves out a portion. The sample contains approximately 41,000 clones, around 85% of which appear only once. The data originate from a study of T cell clonotyping in hematopoietic cell transplantation. The CDR3 extends over 15 amino acids. Germline loops: CDR1 LNHDA, CDR2 SQIVND (reference sequence). V lost 5 bases to trimming and J lost 4 bases; unmatched junction nucleotides: 10. Study-level points and caveats: CD4 and CD8 repertoire contributions could not be separated without sorting. Higher Inverse Simpson Index values in graft donor and pretransplant recipient predicted broader posttransplant TCR diversity.

The rearrangement joins TRBV19 to TRBJ1-1; 7 nucleotides agree with TRBD1. This sample comprised peripheral blood mononuclear cells, obtained before stem cell transplant. This receptor was obtained from a man aged 55 to 70 with acute myeloid leukemia. Some clones in this sample may be carry-over from other donors' samples. The CDR3 DNA sequence: TGTGCCAGTAGTTCGGGACAGTCGGGGGGCACTGAAGCTTTCTTT. Translating it yields CASSSGQSGGTEAFF. The full variable domain, in which reference TRBV19 and TRBJ1-1 provide the parts outside the CDR3, is DGGITQSPKYLFRKEGQNVTLSCEQNLNHDAMYWYRQDPGQGLRLIYYSQIVNDFQKGDIAEGYSVSREKKESFPLTVTSAQKNPTAFYLCASSSGQSGGTEAFFGQGTRLTVV.